This TCR beta chain was observed in a study of blood T cells in healthy people across ages. A sample-barcoded 5' primer and a J-beta primer mix were used in a second PCR of about 7 to 12 cycles. From the 5' RACE reads, TCRdb called clonotypes with MiXCR, one entry per CDR3 protein. The table includes about 780,000 distinct CDR3 sequences, roughly 26% detected once. Trimming took 3 bases from V and 2 from J, leaving 8 bases between them. The CDR3 covers 14 residues. Germline assignment: CDR1 KGHSH and CDR2 LQKENI. In addition, the sample was reused for a study of T cells of mothers and their children. That work contributes: Added by the second PCR's M1S primer were sample barcodes and 2-4 random nucleotides. No persistent microchimeric T cell clones were detected at roughly 94 clones per million clonotypes sensitivity.

The sequence was collected from a boy younger than 18 in good health. The chain is built from TRBV18 and TRBJ1-5; no firm D call. Sequencing input: blood. The CDR3 sequence: CASSPARGNQPQHF. Here the CDR3 DNA reads TGTGCCAGCTCACCGGCCCGCGGCAATCAGCCCCAGCATTTT.